Each of the 12 T cell receptor beta chains below was sequenced from the same sample in a study of sequential checkpoint blockade in melanoma. Treatment given: randomized to nivolumab then ipilimumab (arm A) or the reverse (arm B). TCRdb's copy holds only in-frame clones and misses some; the assay was immunoSEQ multiplex PCR. The sample lists roughly 7,200 clones, approximately 30% occurring once. The source material was tumor tissue (inferred from file names), sampled from a patient given nivolumab and ipilimumab in sequence. The receptors here all came from a human donor with melanoma.

This sequence joins TRBV10-2 and TRBJ2-2, with 9 bases aligning to TRBD1. The V segment lost 6 bases and the J segment 3 bases; nucleotides outside the gene matches: 5. Germline V gene lookup returns CDR1 WSHSY and CDR2 SAAADI. This CDR3 is built from 15 residues. CDR3 nucleotides: TGCGCCAGCAGGTTACAGGGGGCGGACACCGGGGAGCTGTTTTTT. It translates to CASRLQGADTGELFF.

The chain combines TRBV11-3 with TRBJ1-1; D perhaps matches TRBD1 (5 bases). The CDR3 is made up of 14 amino acids. Between the trimmed V and J ends, which lost 2 bases and 6 bases, there was a span of 13 bases. Germline-derived CDR1 and CDR2 are SGHNT and YENEEA. CDR3 coding DNA: TGTGCCAGCAGCTTATTACGAGGGGCAGCTGAAGCTTTCTTT. As protein: CASSLLRGAAEAFF.

This clone has more than one count but fewer than ten. V usage is TRBV29-1 and J usage is TRBJ2-3; TRBD2 matches at 8 bases. Looked up from germline, CDR1 is SQVTM and CDR2 is ANQGSEA. The CDR3 covers 13 residues. V shed 4 bases and J 3 bases; nucleotides not matched to a gene: 3. The CDR3 region has the DNA TGCAGCGTTGTCGGGGGGGCGACAGATACGCAGTATTTT. This gives the protein CSVVGGATDTQYF.

V usage is TRBV18 and J usage is TRBJ1-3; D is unclear. Trimming removed 1 base from V and 1 base from J, with 8 bases in between. Germline V gene data show CDR1 as KGHSH and CDR2 as LQKENI. The CDR3 consists of 15 residues. The CDR3 region is CASSPQADSGNTIYF. CDR3 in DNA: TGTGCCAGCTCACCACAGGCAGATTCTGGAAACACCATATATTTT. Using reference TRBV18 and TRBJ1-3 for the parts outside the CDR3, the full variable domain is NAGVMQNPRHLVRRRGQEARLRCSPMKGHSHVYWYRQLPEEGLKFMVYLQKENIIDESGMPKERFSAEFPKEGPSILRIQQVVRGDSAAYFCASSPQADSGNTIYFGEGSWLTVV.

This clone was found many times. The chain has TRBV11-3 and TRBJ2-1, with D perhaps being TRBD1 or TRBD2 (5 bases each). V lost 5 bases, J lost 5 bases, and 16 bases lay in between. This CDR3 comprises 15 residues. CDR1 is SGHNT, CDR2 YENEEA, per germline. The CDR3 DNA reads TGTGCCAGCAGCGGTGTTTCAAAGGGACACAATGAGCAGTTCTTC. Translation gives CASSGVSKGHNEQFF.

The V gene is TRBV11-3, the J gene TRBJ2-2; D not resolved. Germline CDR1 and CDR2: SGHNT and YENEEA. The CDR3 totals 15 residues. Trimming removed 1 base from V and 1 base from J, with 7 bases in between. CDR3 DNA: TGTGCCAGCAGCTTAGGTTTAGTGAACACCGGGGAGCTGTTTTTT. As protein: CASSLGLVNTGELFF.

V usage is TRBV29-1 and J usage is TRBJ2-3, with D maybe TRBD1 (6 bases). V gave up 5 bases and J gave up 0 bases, with 12 bases separating them. The CDR3 is made up of 14 amino acids. Germline-derived CDR1 and CDR2 are SQVTM and ANQGSEA. DNA for the CDR3: TGCAGCGTTCCTGAAGGGGGTAGCACAGATACGCAGTATTTT. The encoded protein is CSVPEGGSTDTQYF.

The genes are TRBV11-3 and TRBJ2-2; 10 nucleotides agree with TRBD1. The V gene's germline CDR1 is SGHNT and CDR2 YENEEA. The CDR3 has 17 residues. Trimming at V came to 5 bases and at J to 4 bases, leaving 10 bases not matched to a gene. Written as DNA, the CDR3 is TGTGCCAGCAGCCGAACCGGGACAGGGGCGGTCACCGGGGAGCTGTTTTTT. This codes for CASSRTGTGAVTGELFF.

The table lists this clone with a few counts. The V call is TRBV9, the J call TRBJ1-1; D is unclear. The CDR3 has 12 amino acids. Germline V gene data show CDR1 as SGDLS and CDR2 as YYNGEE. The ends were cut back, 4 bases at V and 5 bases at J, with 9 bases in the middle. CDR3 coding DNA: TGTGCCAGCAGCCCCACGGGGACTGAAGCTTTCTTT. It encodes CASSPTGTEAFF.

The V and J genes are TRBV19 and TRBJ2-5; D possibly corresponds to TRBD1 (6 bases). The CDR3 has 13 residues. V was trimmed by 6 bases and J by 6 bases, leaving 14 bases between them. Germline CDR1 reads LNHDA; CDR2 reads SQIVND (reference sequence). This chain's CDR3 is CASRPPGTQTQYF. The CDR3 DNA sequence: TGTGCCAGTAGACCACCGGGGACACAGACCCAGTACTTC. The variable domain in full, with the rest retrieved from reference TRBV19 and TRBJ2-5, is DGGITQSPKYLFRKEGQNVTLSCEQNLNHDAMYWYRQDPGQGLRLIYYSQIVNDFQKGDIAEGYSVSREKKESFPLTVTSAQKNPTAFYLCASRPPGTQTQYFGPGTRLLVL.

This clone was recorded many times. The chain carries TRBV9 and TRBJ2-7, with D uncertain. Germline V gene lookup returns CDR1 SGDLS and CDR2 YYNGEE. The CDR3 covers 15 residues. V gave up 4 bases and J gave up 3 bases, with 17 bases separating them. Written as DNA, the CDR3 is TGTGCCAGCAGCCTGGGCGAGTCGGCTTACTACGAGCAGTACTTC. Amino acids: CASSLGESAYYEQYF.

This chain links TRBV19 with TRBJ1-4; D might be TRBD1 (5 bases). V was trimmed by 3 bases and J by 11 bases, leaving 16 bases between them. Per the germline V gene, CDR1 is LNHDA and CDR2 is SQIVND (reference sequence). The CDR3 contains 14 residues. In DNA form, the CDR3 reads TGTGCCAGTAGTATTCGGCAGGGAGTTGTTAAACTGTTTTTT. This sequence encodes CASSIRQGVVKLFF.